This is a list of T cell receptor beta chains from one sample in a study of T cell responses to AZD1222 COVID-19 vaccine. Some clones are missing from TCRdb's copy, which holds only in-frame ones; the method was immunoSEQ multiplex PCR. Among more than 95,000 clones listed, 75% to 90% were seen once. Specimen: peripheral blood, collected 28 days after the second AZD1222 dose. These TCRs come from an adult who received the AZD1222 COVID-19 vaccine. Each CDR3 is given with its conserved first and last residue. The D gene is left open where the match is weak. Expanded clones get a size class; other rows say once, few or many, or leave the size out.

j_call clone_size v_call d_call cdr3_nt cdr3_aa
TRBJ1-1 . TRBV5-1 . TGCGCCAGCAGCTTGGGGGGAACGGACAAGTTGAACACTGAAGCTTTCTTT CASSLGGTDKLNTEAFF
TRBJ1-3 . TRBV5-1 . TGCGCCAGCAGCTTGGCGTGGGGTGGAAACACCATATATTTT CASSLAWGGNTIYF
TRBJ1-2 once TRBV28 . TGTGCCAGCTCCCGCGGAGGGGCGTCACCTTATGGCTACACCTTC CASSRGGASPYGYTF
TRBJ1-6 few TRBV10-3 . TGTGCCATCAGTGAGTCACCTGGGCGGGTTAAATCACCCCTCCACTTT CAISESPGRVKSPLHF
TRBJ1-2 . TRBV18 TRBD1 TGTGCCAGCTCACCAATGACAGGGGGTAGGGCTAACTATGGCTACACCTTC CASSPMTGGRANYGYTF
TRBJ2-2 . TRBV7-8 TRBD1 TGTGCCAGCAGCTTAAGGTCGGGGACAGGGCCCAACACCGGGGAGCTGTTTTTT CASSLRSGTGPNTGELFF
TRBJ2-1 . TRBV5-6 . TGTGCCAGCAGCCATGAGGGGGGAGGCACCTACAATGAGCAGTTCTTC CASSHEGGGTYNEQFF
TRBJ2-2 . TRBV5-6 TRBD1 TGTGCCAGCAGCTCCGGGACAGGCTTATCCGGGGAGCTGTTTTTT CASSSGTGLSGELFF
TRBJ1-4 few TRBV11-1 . TGTGCCAGCACCCAAGACATTACAACTAATGAAAAACTGTTTTTT CASTQDITTNEKLFF
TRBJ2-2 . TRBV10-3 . TGTGCCATCAGTGATGGGCAGTTAAACACCGGGGAGCTGTTTTTT CAISDGQLNTGELFF
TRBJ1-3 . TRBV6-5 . TGTGCCAGCCAGGGCTCTGGAAACACCATATATTTT CASQGSGNTIYF
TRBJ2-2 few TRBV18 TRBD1 TGTGCCAGCTCACAGGACAGGGGGCCTTCGGGGGAGCTGTTTTTT CASSQDRGPSGELFF
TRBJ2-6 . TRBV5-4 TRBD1 TGTGCCAGCAGATACGGACAGGGTATGTCTGGGGCCAACGTCCTGACTTTC CASRYGQGMSGANVLTF
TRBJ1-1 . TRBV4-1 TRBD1 TGCGCCAGCAGGCCAGGACAGGGAGGGGCTGAAGCTTTCTTT CASRPGQGGAEAFF
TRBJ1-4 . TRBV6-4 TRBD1 TGTGCCAGCAGTCAGGGACAGGGCCCGAATGAAAAACTGTTTTTT CASSQGQGPNEKLFF
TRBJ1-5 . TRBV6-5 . TGTGCCAGCAGCGTGGCCCACGACCCCAATCAGCCCCAGCATTTT CASSVAHDPNQPQHF
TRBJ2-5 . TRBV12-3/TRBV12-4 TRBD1 TGTGCCAGCGAAATAGGACAGGGCGGAACCCAGTACTTC CASEIGQGGTQYF
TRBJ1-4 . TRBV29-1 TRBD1 TGCAGCGTTGAAGATCCCGACAGGGGGTCGGCGACTAATGAAAAACTGTTTTTT CSVEDPDRGSATNEKLFF
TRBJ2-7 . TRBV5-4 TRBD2 TGTGCCAGCAGCTTGGGCAACCCTAGCGGGGCTACCTACGAGCAGTACTTC CASSLGNPSGATYEQYF
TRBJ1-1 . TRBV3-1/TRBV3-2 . TGTGCCAGCAGCCTGGGCGGGAACACTGAAGCTTTCTTT CASSLGGNTEAFF
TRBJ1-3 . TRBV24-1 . TGTGCCCCCGAAGAGGCGGGGATGAGAAACACCATATATTTT CAPEEAGMRNTIYF
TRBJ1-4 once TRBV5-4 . TGTGCCAGCAGCTTGATAGGCTCCAATGAAAAACTGTTTTTT CASSLIGSNEKLFF
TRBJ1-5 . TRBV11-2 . TGTGCCAGCAGCTTAGGGGGGGAAGAGTTTCAGCCCCAGCATTTT CASSLGGEEFQPQHF
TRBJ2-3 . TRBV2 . TGTGCCAGCATGGGAAACCTCCAGGGTACGCAGTATTTT CASMGNLQGTQYF
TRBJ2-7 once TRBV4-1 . TGCGCCAGCAGCCAAGGGGGCCTCTACGAGCAGTACTTC CASSQGGLYEQYF
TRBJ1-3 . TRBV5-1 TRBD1 TGCGCCAGCAGCTTGACAGGGGGATTGTCTGGAAACACCATATATTTT CASSLTGGLSGNTIYF
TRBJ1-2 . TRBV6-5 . TGTGCCAGCAAAAGGACGGGTACGCTCTATGGCTACACCTTC CASKRTGTLYGYTF
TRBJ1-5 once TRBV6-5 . TGTGCCAGCAGTAAGGGGACGGCCCCAAATCAGCCCCAGCATTTT CASSKGTAPNQPQHF
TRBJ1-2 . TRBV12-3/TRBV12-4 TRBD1 TGTGCCAGCAACGGACAGGGGTTCTATGGCTACACCTTC CASNGQGFYGYTF
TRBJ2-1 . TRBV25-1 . TGTGCCAGCAGTGAAAATACAGGGAACTCCTACAATGAGCAGTTCTTC CASSENTGNSYNEQFF
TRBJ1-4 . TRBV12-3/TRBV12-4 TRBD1 TGTGCCAGGCACAGGGGGGAAAAACTGTTTTTT CARHRGEKLFF
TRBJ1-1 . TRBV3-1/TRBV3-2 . TGTGCCAGCAGCGTCCGACCACAGGGAATGAACACTGAAGCTTTCTTT CASSVRPQGMNTEAFF
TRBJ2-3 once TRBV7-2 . TGTGCCAGCAGCGACCGGGCGGCGGGGAGTAGCACAGATACGCAGTATTTT CASSDRAAGSSTDTQYF
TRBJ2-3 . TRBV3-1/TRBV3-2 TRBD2 TGTGCCAGCAGCCACCTAGCGGGGGGGCCGGATACGCAGTATTTT CASSHLAGGPDTQYF
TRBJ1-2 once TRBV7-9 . TGTGCCAGCAGTTTTCCTGGGACCTATGGCTACACCTTC CASSFPGTYGYTF
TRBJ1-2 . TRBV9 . TGTGCCAGCAGCGGGCGTATAGGCGGGGCCCGCTATGGCTACACCTTC CASSGRIGGARYGYTF
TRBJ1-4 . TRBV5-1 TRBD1 TGCGCCAGCAGCTTGTTAGGGACAGGGGGTGAAAAACTGTTTTTT CASSLLGTGGEKLFF
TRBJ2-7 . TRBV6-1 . TGTGCCAGCAGTGACAGGGGTTTGTGGGGCTACGAGCAGTACTTC CASSDRGLWGYEQYF
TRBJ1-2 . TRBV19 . TGTGCCAGTAGTATCGTGGCACTCGGTAACTATGGCTACACCTTC CASSIVALGNYGYTF
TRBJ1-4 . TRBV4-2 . TGTGCCAGCAGCCAACTGGGCAGCGTAAATGAAAAACTGTTTTTT CASSQLGSVNEKLFF
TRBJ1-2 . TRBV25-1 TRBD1 TGTGCCAGCAGGGGGACAGGGGGCGACTATGGCTACACCTTC CASRGTGGDYGYTF
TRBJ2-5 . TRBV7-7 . TGTGCCAGCAGCTTAACCGGGGAAAAAGAGACCCAGTACTTC CASSLTGEKETQYF
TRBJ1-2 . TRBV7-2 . TGTGCCAGCAGCATGGGGACGGGCGGCCTGGGGGGCTACACCTTC CASSMGTGGLGGYTF
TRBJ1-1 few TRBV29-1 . TGCAGCTCATACAGGGCCGACCGTATGGAAGCTTTCTTT CSSYRADRMEAFF
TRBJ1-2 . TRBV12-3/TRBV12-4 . TGTGCCAGCAGGAGGACCTCTGGGGGCTACACCTTC CASRRTSGGYTF
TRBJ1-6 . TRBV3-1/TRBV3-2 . TGTGCCACCCAGCGGGAGGGACTCCAGGGGAATTCACCCCTCCACTTT CATQREGLQGNSPLHF
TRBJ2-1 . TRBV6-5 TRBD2 TGTGCCAGCAGTTATCCTAGCGGGGGTGCATACAATGAGCAGTTCTTC CASSYPSGGAYNEQFF
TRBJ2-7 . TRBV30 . TGTGCCTGGTCCCCCTGGCAGGATTACGAGCAGTACTTC CAWSPWQDYEQYF
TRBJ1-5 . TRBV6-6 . TGTGCCAGCAGTTACGAAGGGCATCAGCCCCAGCATTTT CASSYEGHQPQHF
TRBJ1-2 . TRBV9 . TGTGCCAGCAGCGTAGCGGGGGACCCTTCCTATGGCTACACCTTC CASSVAGDPSYGYTF
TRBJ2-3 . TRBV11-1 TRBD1 TGTGCCAGCAGCTGGGACAGGGTGGGCTTCACAGATACGCAGTATTTT CASSWDRVGFTDTQYF
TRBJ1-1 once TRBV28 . TGTGCCAGCAGTTTTGAGGGTCGTGAAGCTTTCTTT CASSFEGREAFF
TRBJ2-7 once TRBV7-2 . TGTGCCAGCAGCTTATGGCAAAGCTCCTACGAGCAGTACTTC CASSLWQSSYEQYF
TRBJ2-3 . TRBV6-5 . TGTGCCAGCAGTCCCCTTTGGGGGGTGGCAGATACGCAGTATTTT CASSPLWGVADTQYF
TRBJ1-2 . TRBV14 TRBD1 TGTGCCAGCAGCCAACGGGAGGGACAGGGGTACTATGGCTACACCTTC CASSQREGQGYYGYTF
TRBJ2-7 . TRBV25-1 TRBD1 TGTGCCAGCAGTGAAGTGTCAGGGGGATCGGGGTTACCTTTGTACTTC CASSEVSGGSGLPLYF